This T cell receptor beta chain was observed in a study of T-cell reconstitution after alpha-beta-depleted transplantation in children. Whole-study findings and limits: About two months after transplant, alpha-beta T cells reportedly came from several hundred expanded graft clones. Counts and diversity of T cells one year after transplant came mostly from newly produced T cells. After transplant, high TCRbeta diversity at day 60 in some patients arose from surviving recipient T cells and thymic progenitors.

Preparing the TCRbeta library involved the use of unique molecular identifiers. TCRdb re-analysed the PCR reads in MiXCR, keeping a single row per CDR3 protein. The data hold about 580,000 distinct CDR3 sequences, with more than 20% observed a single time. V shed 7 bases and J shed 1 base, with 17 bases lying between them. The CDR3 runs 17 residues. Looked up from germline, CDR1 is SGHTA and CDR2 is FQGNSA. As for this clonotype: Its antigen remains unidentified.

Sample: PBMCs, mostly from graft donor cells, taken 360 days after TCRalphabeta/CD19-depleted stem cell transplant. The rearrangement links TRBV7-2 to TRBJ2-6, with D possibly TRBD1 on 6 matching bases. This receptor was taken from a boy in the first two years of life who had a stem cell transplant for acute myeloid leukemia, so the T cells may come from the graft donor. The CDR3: CASNRFPGASGANVLTF. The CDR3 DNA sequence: TGTGCCAGCAACCGATTCCCAGGGGCGTCTGGGGCCAACGTCCTGACTTTC.